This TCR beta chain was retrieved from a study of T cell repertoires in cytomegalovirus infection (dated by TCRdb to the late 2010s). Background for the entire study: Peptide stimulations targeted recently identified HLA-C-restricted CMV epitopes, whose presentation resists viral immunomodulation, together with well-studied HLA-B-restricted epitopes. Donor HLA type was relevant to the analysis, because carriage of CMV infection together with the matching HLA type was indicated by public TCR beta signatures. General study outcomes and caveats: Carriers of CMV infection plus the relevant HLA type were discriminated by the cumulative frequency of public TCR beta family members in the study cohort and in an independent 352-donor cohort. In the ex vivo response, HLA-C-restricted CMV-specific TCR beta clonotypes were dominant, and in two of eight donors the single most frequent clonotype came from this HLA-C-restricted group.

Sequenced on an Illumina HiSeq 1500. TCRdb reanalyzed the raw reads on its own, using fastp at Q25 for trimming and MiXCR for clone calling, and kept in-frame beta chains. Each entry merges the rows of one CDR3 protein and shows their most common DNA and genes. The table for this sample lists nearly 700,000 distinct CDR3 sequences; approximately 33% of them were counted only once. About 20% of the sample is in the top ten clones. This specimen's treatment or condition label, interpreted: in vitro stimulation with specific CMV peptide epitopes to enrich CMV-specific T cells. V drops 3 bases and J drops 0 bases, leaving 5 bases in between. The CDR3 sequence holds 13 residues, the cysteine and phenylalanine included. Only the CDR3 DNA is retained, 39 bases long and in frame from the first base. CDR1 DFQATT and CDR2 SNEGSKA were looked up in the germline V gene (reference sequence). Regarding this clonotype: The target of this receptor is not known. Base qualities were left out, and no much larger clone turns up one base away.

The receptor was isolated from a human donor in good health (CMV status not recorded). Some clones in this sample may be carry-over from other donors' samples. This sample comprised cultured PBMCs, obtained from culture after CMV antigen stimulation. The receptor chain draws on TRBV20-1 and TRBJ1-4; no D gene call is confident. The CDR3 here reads CSASQATNEKLFF. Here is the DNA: TGCAGTGCTAGTCAGGCAACTAATGAAAAACTGTTTTTT.